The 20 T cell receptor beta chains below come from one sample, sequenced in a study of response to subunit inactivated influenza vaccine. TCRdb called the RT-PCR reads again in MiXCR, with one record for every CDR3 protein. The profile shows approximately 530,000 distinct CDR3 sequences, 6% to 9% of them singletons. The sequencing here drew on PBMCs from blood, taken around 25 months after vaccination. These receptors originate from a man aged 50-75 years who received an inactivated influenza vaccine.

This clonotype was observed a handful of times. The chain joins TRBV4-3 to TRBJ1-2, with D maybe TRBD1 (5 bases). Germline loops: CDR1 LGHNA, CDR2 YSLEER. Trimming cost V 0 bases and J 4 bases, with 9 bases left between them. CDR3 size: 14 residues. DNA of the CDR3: TGCGCCAGCAGCCAAGATCCGGGACGCTATGGCTACACCTTC. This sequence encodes CASSQDPGRYGYTF.

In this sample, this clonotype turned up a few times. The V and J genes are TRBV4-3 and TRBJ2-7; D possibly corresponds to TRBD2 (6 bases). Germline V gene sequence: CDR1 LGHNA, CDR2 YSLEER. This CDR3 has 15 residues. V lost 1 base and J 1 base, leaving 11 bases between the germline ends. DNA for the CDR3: TGCGCCAGCAGCCAAGTCAACGGGGGATCCTACGAGCAGTACTTC. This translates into CASSQVNGGSYEQYF.

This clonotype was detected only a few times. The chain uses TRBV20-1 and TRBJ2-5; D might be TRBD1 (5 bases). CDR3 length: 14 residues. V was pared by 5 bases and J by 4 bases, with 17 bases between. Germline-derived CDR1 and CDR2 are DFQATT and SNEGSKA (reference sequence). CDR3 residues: CSAFEQATGETQYF. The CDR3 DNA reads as TGCAGTGCTTTCGAACAGGCTACGGGAGAGACCCAGTACTTC.

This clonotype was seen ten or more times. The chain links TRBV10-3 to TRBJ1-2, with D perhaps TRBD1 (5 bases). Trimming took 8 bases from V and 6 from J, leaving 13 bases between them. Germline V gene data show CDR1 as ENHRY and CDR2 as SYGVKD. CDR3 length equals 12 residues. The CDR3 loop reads CAIRGSRDGYTF. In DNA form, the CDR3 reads TGTGCCATCCGGGGGAGCAGGGATGGCTACACCTTC.

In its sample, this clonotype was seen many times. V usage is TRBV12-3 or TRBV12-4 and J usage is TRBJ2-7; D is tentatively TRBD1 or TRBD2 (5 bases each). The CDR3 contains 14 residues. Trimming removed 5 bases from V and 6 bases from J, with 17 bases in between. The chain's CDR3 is CASSPGTWNSEQYF. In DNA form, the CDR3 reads TGTGCCAGCAGTCCCGGGACGTGGAACTCCGAGCAGTACTTC.

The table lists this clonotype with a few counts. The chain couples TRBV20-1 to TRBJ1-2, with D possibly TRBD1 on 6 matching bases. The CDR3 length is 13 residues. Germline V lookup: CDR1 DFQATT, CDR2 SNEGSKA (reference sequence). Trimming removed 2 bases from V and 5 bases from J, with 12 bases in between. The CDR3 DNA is TGCAGTGCTAGAATGGGGGCTGGGTATGGCTACACCTTC. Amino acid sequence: CSARMGAGYGYTF.

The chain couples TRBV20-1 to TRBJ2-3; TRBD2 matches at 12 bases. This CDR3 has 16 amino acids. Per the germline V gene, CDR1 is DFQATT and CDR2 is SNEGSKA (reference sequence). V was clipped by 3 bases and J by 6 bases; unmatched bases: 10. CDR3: CSASGPLTSGGDTQYF. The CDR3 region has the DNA TGCAGTGCTAGCGGGCCCCTTACTAGCGGGGGGGATACGCAGTATTTT.

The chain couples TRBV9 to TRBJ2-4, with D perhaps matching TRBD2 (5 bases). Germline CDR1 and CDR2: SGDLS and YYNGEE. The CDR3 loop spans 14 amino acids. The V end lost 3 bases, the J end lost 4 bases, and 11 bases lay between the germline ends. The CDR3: CASSATGSKNIQYF. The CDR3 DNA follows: TGTGCCAGCAGCGCTACGGGGTCGAAAAACATTCAGTACTTC.

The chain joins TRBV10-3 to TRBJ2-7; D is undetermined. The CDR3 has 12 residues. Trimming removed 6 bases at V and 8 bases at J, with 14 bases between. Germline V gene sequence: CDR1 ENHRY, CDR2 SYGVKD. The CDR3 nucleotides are TGTGCCATCAGCCCCACGGCCGACAAGCAGTACTTC. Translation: CAISPTADKQYF.

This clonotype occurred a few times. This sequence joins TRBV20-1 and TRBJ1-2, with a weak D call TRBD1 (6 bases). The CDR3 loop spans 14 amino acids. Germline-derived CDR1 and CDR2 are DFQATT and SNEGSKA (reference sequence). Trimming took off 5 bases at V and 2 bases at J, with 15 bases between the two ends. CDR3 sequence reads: CSAVRQAVNYGYTF. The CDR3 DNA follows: TGCAGTGCTGTTCGACAGGCAGTCAACTATGGCTACACCTTC.

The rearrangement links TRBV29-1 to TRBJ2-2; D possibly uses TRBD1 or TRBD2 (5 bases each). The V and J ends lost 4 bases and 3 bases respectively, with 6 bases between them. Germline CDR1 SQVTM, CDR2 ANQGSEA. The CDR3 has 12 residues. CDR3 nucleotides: TGCAGCGTTGCGGGGCACACCGGGGAGCTGTTTTTT. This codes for CSVAGHTGELFF.

CDR3 loop: CASSSGHRRGYTF. The CDR3 bases are TGTGCCAGCAGTTCCGGTCACCGCAGGGGCTACACCTTC. This chain connects TRBV28 to TRBJ1-2; D gene uncertain. V was shortened by 4 bases and J by 8 bases, with 14 bases between the two germline ends. The CDR3 runs 13 residues. The V gene's germline CDR1 is MDHEN and CDR2 SYDVKM.

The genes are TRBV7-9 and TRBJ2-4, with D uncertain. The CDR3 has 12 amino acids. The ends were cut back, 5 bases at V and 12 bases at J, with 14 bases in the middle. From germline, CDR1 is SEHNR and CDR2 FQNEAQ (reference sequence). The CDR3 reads CASSRSQESQYF. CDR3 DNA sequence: TGTGCCAGCAGCCGATCCCAGGAAAGTCAGTACTTC.

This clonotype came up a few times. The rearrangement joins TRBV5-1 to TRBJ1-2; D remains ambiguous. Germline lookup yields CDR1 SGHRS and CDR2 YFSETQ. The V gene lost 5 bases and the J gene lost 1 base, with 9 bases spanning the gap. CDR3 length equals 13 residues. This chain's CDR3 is CASSGAHNYGYTF. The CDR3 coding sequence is TGCGCCAGCAGTGGAGCACATAACTATGGCTACACCTTC.

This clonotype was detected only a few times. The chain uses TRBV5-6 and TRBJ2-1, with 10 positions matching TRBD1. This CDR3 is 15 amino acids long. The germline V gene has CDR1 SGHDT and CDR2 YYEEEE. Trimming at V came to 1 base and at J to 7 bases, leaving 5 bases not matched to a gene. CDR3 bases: TGTGCCAGCAGCTTGAGACAGGGGGCGCAGAATGAGCAGTTCTTC. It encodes CASSLRQGAQNEQFF.

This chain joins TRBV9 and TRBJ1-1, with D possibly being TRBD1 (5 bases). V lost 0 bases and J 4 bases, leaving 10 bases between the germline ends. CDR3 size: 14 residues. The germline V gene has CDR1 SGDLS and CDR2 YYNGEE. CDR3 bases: TGTGCCAGCAGCGTAGGCCCAGGGACCACTGAAGCTTTCTTT. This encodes CASSVGPGTTEAFF. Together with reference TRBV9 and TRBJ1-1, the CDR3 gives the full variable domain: DSGVTQTPKHLITATGQRVTLRCSPRSGDLSVYWYQQSLDQGLQFLIQYYNGEERAKGNILERFSAQQFPDLHSELNLSSLELGDSALYFCASSVGPGTTEAFFGQGTRLTVV.

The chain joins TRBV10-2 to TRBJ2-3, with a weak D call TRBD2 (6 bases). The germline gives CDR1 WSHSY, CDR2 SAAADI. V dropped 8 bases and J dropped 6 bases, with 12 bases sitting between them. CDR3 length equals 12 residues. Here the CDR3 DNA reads TGCGCCAGCGGGCGGGGTCTGGATACGCAGTATTTT. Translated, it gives CASGRGLDTQYF.

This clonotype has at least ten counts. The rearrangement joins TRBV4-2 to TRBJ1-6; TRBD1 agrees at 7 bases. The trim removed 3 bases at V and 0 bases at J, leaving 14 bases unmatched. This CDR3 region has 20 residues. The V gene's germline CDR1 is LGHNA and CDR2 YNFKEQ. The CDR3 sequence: CASSQLQGFLASSYNSPLHF. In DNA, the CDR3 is TGTGCCAGCAGCCAGTTACAGGGGTTCTTAGCTAGCTCCTATAATTCACCCCTCCACTTT.

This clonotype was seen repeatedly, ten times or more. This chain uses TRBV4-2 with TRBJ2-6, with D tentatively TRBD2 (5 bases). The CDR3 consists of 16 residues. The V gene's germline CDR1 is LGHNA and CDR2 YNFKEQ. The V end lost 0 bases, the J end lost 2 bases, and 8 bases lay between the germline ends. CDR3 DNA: TGTGCCAGCAGCCAAGATCATAGCGCTGGGGCCAACGTCCTGACTTTC. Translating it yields CASSQDHSAGANVLTF.

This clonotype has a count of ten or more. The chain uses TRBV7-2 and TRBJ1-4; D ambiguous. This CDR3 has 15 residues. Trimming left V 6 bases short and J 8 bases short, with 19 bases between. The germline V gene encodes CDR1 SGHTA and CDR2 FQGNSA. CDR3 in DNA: TGTGCCAGCAGACAAGCCGGAAGACAAGGCGAAAAACTGTTTTTT. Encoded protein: CASRQAGRQGEKLFF.